The source of this TCR beta chain is a study of regulatory T cells in long-lasting Graves disease (dated by TCRdb to about 2021). Study-wide context: Antithyroid drugs had been taken for less than 3 months by newly diagnosed Graves' disease patients. TCR sequencing covered some 13 persistent and roughly 20 newly diagnosed Graves' disease patients, 33 samples in total. Patients with persistent Graves' disease were compared with patients with newly diagnosed Graves' disease using TCR sequencing and RNA sequencing of peripheral blood. The study took place in China and was registered as a clinical trial. What the research found in general, with its limitations: The study examined only peripheral blood because the primary lesion, thyroid tissue, could not be accessed. A larger number of public clonotypes was shared among persistent patients (about 2,700) than among newly diagnosed patients (around 870). Sequencing and analysis were restricted to the TCR beta chain. Lower TCR Shannon entropy and fewer highly expanded clones were observed in persistent Graves' disease patients than in newly diagnosed patients, which suggested clonal expansion. Preferential use of TRBV28, TRBJ1-2 and TRBJ2-5 was observed in persistent disease, whereas TRBV20-1 and TRBJ2-1 were favored in newly diagnosed disease. As a limitation, the authors acknowledged that the small sample size may reduce accuracy.

V is cut back by 5 bases and J by 4 bases, with 8 bases in the junction unmatched. CDR1 SGHDN and CDR2 FVKESK are derived from the germline V gene. The CDR3 contains 15 residues, cysteine and phenylalanine counted. The kept DNA is CDR3 alone, 45 bases in frame from the first base. The time point label on this specimen signifies: newly diagnosed GD, antithyroid drugs for less than 3 months. For both TCR sequencing and RNA sequencing, RNA was extracted from PBMCs in TRIzol. Graves' disease was diagnosed according to American Thyroid Association guidelines. The patients came from an endocrinology department in Xi'an, China. Each patient gave roughly 8.4 milliliters of peripheral blood, collected in an EDTA anticoagulant tube. Ficoll Paque Plus density gradient separation was used to isolate PBMCs, and no further T cell sorting was performed. An Agilent 2100 Bioanalyzer and agarose gel were used to check RNA quality, while a NanoDrop 2000 measured RNA concentration.

Comments on this clonotype: Its recognized antigen is unknown. The sample holds no much larger clone one base away, and base qualities are not on file.

Libraries were constructed by multiplex PCR. Sequencing relied on an Illumina HiSeq 4000. To build TCR beta libraries, CDR3 regions were amplified by Arm-PCR using iRepertoire HTBI primers. Before sequencing, the PCR products underwent gel purification. Turning to the authors' computational methods: A total of fewer than 70 TRBV and under 15 TRBJ segments were identified across samples and were used for gene usage analysis of CDR3 amino acid clonotypes. COPE and FqMerger were used to merge the filtered high-quality paired reads into contigs. Contigs were aligned with BLAST to IMGT TRBV, TRBD and TRBJ reference genes, and CDR3 was defined per IMGT. Any clonotype with a frequency above 0.1% was counted as a highly expanded clone. Repertoire diversity was measured by Shannon entropy, and V-J evenness by the Gini coefficient. Clonotypes shared by more than one individual were considered public. TCRdb reprocessed the public reads (quality trimming at Q25 with fastp, clone calling with MiXCR) and kept in-frame beta chains. Records with the same CDR3 protein are collapsed into one entry carrying the most frequent genes and DNA. These V and J calls derive from TCRdb rather than the authors' analysis. A total of roughly 350,000 distinct CDR3 sequences appear in this sample, over 15% of them only once. Of the sample, roughly 27% falls within the top ten clones.

A further study also used this sample, focusing on T cells in Graves' hyperthyroidism and ophthalmopathy. Reported in the second study: Stable Graves' hyperthyroidism was defined as no progression to ophthalmopathy during 18 months of follow-up. Hyperthyroidism patients were newly diagnosed, had a disease duration of under 2 months, and were aged 18 to 65 years. Patients with uncontrolled infections, other autoimmune diseases, pregnancy or lactation were excluded. Clinical symptoms, serum thyroxine and TRAb, thyroid ultrasound, and orbital computed tomography formed the basis for the diagnoses. For the first round of RT-PCR on the TCR CDR3, the HTBI primer set was used together with the Qiagen OneStep RT-PCR kit. Most expanded thyroid clonotypes (frequency above 0.001) were also found in blood, which suggests that blood repertoires may mirror thyroid immune responses. In cross-validation, a model built on a 13 V-J signature told ophthalmopathy apart from stable hyperthyroidism with approximately 91% sensitivity and roughly 81% specificity, and in testing the same model reached 80%/75%. In validation, the model predicted progression to ophthalmopathy with approximately 69% sensitivity and roughly 72% specificity, a median of 6.5 months before onset. A discovery cohort of about a hundred patients, roughly 45 with Graves' ophthalmopathy and 55 to 60 with stable Graves' hyperthyroidism, was used to find distinguishing TCR V-J signatures. Prospective prediction of ophthalmopathy was tested in an independent validation cohort consisting of 18 hyperthyroidism patients and around 17 patients who later progressed to ophthalmopathy. The 100 discovery patients were randomly split 7:3 into training and test sets. In more than 5 Graves' hyperthyroidism patients, the study also compared T-cell repertoires from thyroid tissue with T-cell repertoires from blood. After sampling, hyperthyroidism patients received methimazole starting at 30 mg daily, and ophthalmopathy patients received high-dose intravenous methylprednisolone. The libraries were constructed in a second round of multiplex PCR and then size-selected and purified. Sequencing of the libraries was done on an Illumina HiSeq2000 using paired-end 100 bp reads. Raw data were processed with SOAPnuke, discarding reads with adapters, uncalled bases, mean Phred below 15, or no exact constant-primer or identifier match. COPE v1.2.5 was used to merge the high-quality paired reads, and each unique nucleotide sequence was defined as a clonotype. Clonotypes were aligned to IMGT TRBV, TRBD and TRBJ reference segments using MiTCR v1.1. The analysis was restricted to V-J combinations with a frequency above 0.0001, which together covered 99.2% of the repertoires. A TCS score was defined as the ratio of F50 (clonal expansion) to E x V (chaos), with BLOSUM62-based TCRdist applied between CDR3 peptides within each V-J. Welch's t-statistics and random forest reduced 500 to 550 V-J features to roughly 13, which were used in a naive Bayes classifier (R e1071). No statistical method was used to fix the sample size in advance, and group allocation was not hidden from the investigators. The paper reports TCR Vbeta CDR3 sequencing of some 140 peripheral blood samples: around 45 ophthalmopathy, some 80 hyperthyroidism and 17 progressor patients.

This sample comprised peripheral blood mononuclear cells (PBMCs), obtained at new diagnosis, from a patient treated with antithyroid drugs. The clonotype was recovered from a man aged 35 to 55 with Graves disease. Donor details come from another sample of the same person, matched by shared clones. The sequence joins TRBV14 to TRBJ2-1; 7 central bases correspond to TRBD2. The DNA is as follows: TGTGCCAGCAGCTACGGGACTAACCTATACAATGAGCAGTTCTTC. Its protein product is CASSYGTNLYNEQFF.